The 30 T cell receptor beta chains listed next were all sequenced from one sample in a study of T cells in Graves' hyperthyroidism and ophthalmopathy. Amplification of TCR beta CDR3 regions was performed using RNA transcripts as template. The study used the HTBI primer set for a first-round RT-PCR of the TCR CDR3. From the multiplex PCR reads, TCRdb called clonotypes with MiXCR, one entry per CDR3 protein. The table records 500,000 or so distinct CDR3 sequences, around 16% of them present only once. Sequenced input: blood. The receptors originated from a woman in her thirties with Graves' ophthalmopathy.

Ten or more counts support this clonotype. The rearrangement joins TRBV7-3 to TRBJ1-3, with D maybe TRBD1 (6 bases). Germline CDR1 and CDR2: SGHTA and FQGTGA. With 2 bases removed from V and 8 bases from J, the gap between germline ends came to 10 bases. The CDR3 sequence is 13 residues long. CDR3 amino acids: CASSLSAGDTIYF. DNA of the CDR3: TGTGCCAGCAGCTTATCGGCAGGGGACACCATATATTTT.

The chain uses TRBV6-5 and TRBJ2-5; the match to TRBD2 covers 7 bases. The CDR3 has 13 residues. V shed 2 bases and J 7 bases; nucleotides not matched to a gene: 4. In germline, CDR1 is MNHEY, CDR2 SVGAGI. The CDR3 is CASSYSGDRTQYF. The DNA of the CDR3 is TGTGCCAGCAGTTACAGCGGGGATAGGACCCAGTACTTC.

This clonotype has ten or more counts. The genes are TRBV7-8 and TRBJ2-5, with 7 bases identical to TRBD2. Germline V CDR1 and CDR2: SGHVS, FQNEAQ. The ends lost 5 bases at V and 3 bases at J; junction bases unmatched: 6. The CDR3 runs 14 residues. The CDR3 nucleotides read TGTGCCAGCAGCCCCGGGACTACTAAAGAGACCCAGTACTTC. It specifies CASSPGTTKETQYF.

This clonotype turned up a few times. The V gene is TRBV6-1, the J gene TRBJ2-5, with 11 bases lining up with TRBD2. V trimming: 6 bases; J trimming: 6 bases; junction bases outside the gene matches: 6. The CDR3 consists of 14 residues. Germline V gene data show CDR1 as MNHNS and CDR2 as SASEGT. The chain's CDR3 is CASSPLAGGKTQYF. The CDR3 coding sequence is TGTGCCAGCAGCCCCTTAGCGGGAGGGAAGACCCAGTACTTC.

This clonotype has a count of ten or more. This chain links TRBV3-1 with TRBJ1-5; D may be TRBD1 (6 bases). The CDR3 length is 18 residues. The germline V and J ends were trimmed by 0 bases and 3 bases, with 18 bases remaining between them. Germline CDR1 and CDR2: LGHDT and YNNKEL (reference sequence). The CDR3 nucleotides are TGTGCCAGCAGCCAAGATTATAGAGGGGGTAAAGACAATCAGCCCCAGCATTTT. It is translated as CASSQDYRGGKDNQPQHF.

The table lists this clonotype with many counts. In DNA, the CDR3 is TGTGCCAGCAGCCCGGGGGACTTCTTATACAATGAGCAGTTCTTC. Amino acid sequence: CASSPGDFLYNEQFF. The genes are TRBV14 and TRBJ2-1, with a tentative D call TRBD2 (6 bases). The V gene lost 4 bases and the J gene lost 4 bases, with 14 bases spanning the gap. CDR1 and CDR2 (germline): SGHDN, FVKESK. The CDR3 spans 15 residues.

This clonotype was counted many times. The gene calls are TRBV7-9 and TRBJ2-7; D might be TRBD1 (6 bases). The V gene's germline CDR1 is SEHNR and CDR2 FQNEAQ (reference sequence). V was pared by 0 bases and J by 4 bases, with 19 bases between. This CDR3 spans 17 amino acids. The CDR3 nucleotides are TGTGCCAGCAGCTTAGCGCCGGTGGGGGCTCTCCAATACGAGCAGTACTTC. As protein: CASSLAPVGALQYEQYF. The full variable domain, rest sourced from reference TRBV7-9 and TRBJ2-7, is DTGVSQNPRHKITKRGQNVTFRCDPISEHNRLYWYRQTLGQGPEFLTYFQNEAQLEKSRLLSDRFSAERPKGSFSTLEIQRTEQGDSAMYLCASSLAPVGALQYEQYFGPGTRLTVT.

This clonotype was recorded at least ten times. The CDR3 nucleotides are TGTGCCAGCAGACCCGCCCCTCCTGACTCATTAGTCCACTACGAGCAGTACTTC. Translating it yields CASRPAPPDSLVHYEQYF. The chain combines TRBV6-1 with TRBJ2-7; D unclear. This CDR3 contains 18 residues. Trimming took off 6 bases at V and 3 bases at J, with 27 bases between the two ends. Germline-derived CDR1 and CDR2 are MNHNS and SASEGT.

This clonotype was picked up many times. This sequence joins TRBV3-1 and TRBJ2-5, with D possibly TRBD2 on 6 matching bases. CDR1 and CDR2 from the germline V gene are LGHDT and YNNKEL (reference sequence). This CDR3 is built from 16 residues. V lost 4 bases, J lost 1 base, and 16 bases lay in between. The chain's CDR3 is CASSPVRGRPQETQYF. CDR3 DNA: TGTGCCAGCAGCCCCGTTAGAGGGAGGCCCCAAGAGACCCAGTACTTC.

This clonotype was recorded many times. The chain employs TRBV27 and TRBJ2-3; tentatively, D is TRBD1 or TRBD2 (6 bases each). CDR1 and CDR2 from the germline V gene are MNHEY and SMNVEV (reference sequence). The CDR3 spans 15 residues. V was pared by 3 bases and J by 4 bases, with 14 bases between. CDR3 DNA sequence: TGTGCCAGCAGTTTCGGTCAGGGGAGGCCAGATACGCAGTATTTT. It encodes CASSFGQGRPDTQYF.

This clonotype came up a few times. The chain joins TRBV13 to TRBJ1-1; D gene unclear. The V gene's germline CDR1 is PRHDT and CDR2 FYEKMQ (reference sequence). The CDR3 is 15 residues long. V shed 2 bases and J shed 3 bases, with 13 bases lying between them. CDR3 sequence reads: CASSLYRAIDTEAFF. In DNA, the CDR3 is TGTGCCAGCAGCTTATATCGAGCCATAGACACTGAAGCTTTCTTT.

Notes on this clonotype: The junction departs from the called germline gene at one end, perhaps through a read error. The chain combines TRBV11-1 with TRBJ2-7; D is ambiguous. CDR1 SGHAT and CDR2 FQDESV come from the germline V gene (reference sequence). This CDR3 is built from 12 residues. CDR3 protein: CASSLVGYERYF. DNA for the CDR3: TGTGCCAGCAGCTTAGTAGGCTACGAGCGGTACTTC.

This clonotype occurred a few times. V usage is TRBV19 and J usage is TRBJ1-1; no definite D call. This CDR3 comprises 16 residues. From germline, CDR1 is LNHDA and CDR2 SQIVND (reference sequence). The V end lost 4 bases, the J end lost 4 bases, and 19 bases lay between the germline ends. The CDR3 nucleotides are TGTGCCAGTAGTAGGGCCGACCGGCCGTCGGGCACTGAAGCTTTCTTT. Its translation is CASSRADRPSGTEAFF.

This clonotype has a handful of counts. This sequence joins TRBV7-3 and TRBJ2-2; D is undetermined. V was trimmed by 5 bases and J by 7 bases, leaving 11 bases between them. CDR1 and CDR2 (germline): SGHTA, FQGTGA. The CDR3 sequence is 13 residues long. The CDR3 sequence: CASSPSMVGELFF. The CDR3 coding sequence is TGTGCCAGCAGCCCATCCATGGTCGGGGAGCTGTTTTTT.

This clonotype was picked up a small number of times. This chain joins TRBV11-2 and TRBJ2-5; no firm D call. Germline V gene data show CDR1 as SGHAT and CDR2 as FQNNGV. The CDR3 runs 14 residues. Trimming pared 5 bases from V and 5 bases from J, leaving 15 bases between. The DNA of the CDR3 is TGTGCCAGCAGCGAAAGACCAGCGCAGGAGACCCAGTACTTC. Its translation is CASSERPAQETQYF. The variable domain in full, completed from reference TRBV11-2 and TRBJ2-5, reads EAGVAQSPRYKIIEKRQSVAFWCNPISGHATLYWYQQILGQGPKLLIQFQNNGVVDDSQLPKDRFSAERLKGVDSTLKIQPAKLEDSAVYLCASSERPAQETQYFGPGTRLLVL.

This clonotype was seen at least ten times. The chain has TRBV12-3 or TRBV12-4 and TRBJ1-2; the D gene is possibly TRBD1 (5 bases). CDR3 length: 15 residues. V was trimmed by 4 bases and J by 4 bases, leaving 16 bases between them. CDR3 loop: CASSSLSREPYGYTF. CDR3 DNA sequence: TGTGCCAGCAGTTCGTTGAGCAGGGAACCCTATGGCTACACCTTC.

In this sample, this clonotype turned up many times. CDR3 protein: CSAKAGTGGTYEQYF. The CDR3, as DNA: TGCAGTGCTAAGGCAGGGACAGGGGGAACCTACGAGCAGTACTTC. The genes are TRBV20-1 and TRBJ2-7; 11 bases fit TRBD1. The junction had 7 bases not matched to a gene; V was cut back by 4 bases and J by 2 bases. CDR1 and CDR2 from the germline V gene are DFQATT and SNEGSKA (reference sequence). The CDR3 sequence is 15 residues long.

The sample holds many counts of this clonotype. The chain joins TRBV27 to TRBJ2-1; 9 nucleotides align to TRBD2. Germline V CDR1 and CDR2: MNHEY, SMNVEV (reference sequence). V was clipped by 6 bases and J by 1 base; unmatched bases: 16. The CDR3 totals 19 residues. CDR3 amino acids: CASRPLIAGVTGSYNEQFF. DNA for the CDR3: TGTGCCAGCAGGCCTCTGATAGCGGGAGTAACAGGTTCCTACAATGAGCAGTTCTTC.

The chain recombines TRBV4-2 with TRBJ2-7; 9 positions match TRBD1. The ends lost 2 bases at V and 5 bases at J; junction bases unmatched: 7. The CDR3 length is 15 residues. In germline, CDR1 is LGHNA, CDR2 YNFKEQ. The DNA of the CDR3 is TGTGCCAGCAGCCAAACCCTCAGGACAGGGGACGAGCAGTACTTC. Protein product: CASSQTLRTGDEQYF.

This clonotype has only a few counts. The V call is TRBV2, the J call TRBJ2-2; the match to TRBD2 covers 13 bases. The CDR3 is 16 residues long. With 2 bases clipped from V and 7 bases from J, the junction kept 4 bases outside the gene matches. Per the germline V gene, CDR1 is SNHLY and CDR2 is FYNNEI. The CDR3 is CASSETSGRGGGELFF. The DNA of the CDR3 is TGTGCCAGCAGTGAAACTAGCGGGAGGGGTGGCGGGGAGCTGTTTTTT.

The CDR3 DNA sequence: TGTGCCAGCAGTTTATGGGGACAAGTGTTTCGCACTGAAGCTTTCTTT. This codes for CASSLWGQVFRTEAFF. The V gene is TRBV28, the J gene TRBJ1-1; D possibly corresponds to TRBD1 (6 bases). Germline CDR1 reads MDHEN; CDR2 reads SYDVKM. The CDR3 contains 16 residues. Trimming took 0 bases from V and 4 from J, leaving 15 bases between them.

This clonotype was counted at least ten times. The chain couples TRBV10-3 to TRBJ2-1, with 9 bases matching TRBD1. Germline lookup yields CDR1 ENHRY and CDR2 SYGVKD. The trim removed 6 bases at V and 6 bases at J, leaving 0 bases unmatched. CDR3 length: 12 residues. The CDR3 sequence: CAIRGQGNEQFF. The CDR3, as DNA: TGTGCCATCAGGGGACAGGGCAATGAGCAGTTCTTC.

The V gene is TRBV25-1, the J gene TRBJ2-7; 9 bases fit TRBD1. The junction had 5 bases not matched to a gene; V was cut back by 4 bases and J by 4 bases. The CDR3 runs to 14 residues. Per the germline V gene, CDR1 is MGHDK and CDR2 is SYGVNS. CDR3 loop: CASSANRGRYEQYF. The CDR3 DNA follows: TGTGCCAGCAGTGCAAACAGGGGGCGATACGAGCAGTACTTC.

This chain links TRBV5-4 with TRBJ2-3; 7 bases align to TRBD2. CDR1 and CDR2 from the germline V gene are SGHNT and YYREEE (reference sequence). V was pared by 10 bases and J by 1 base, with 6 bases of the junction left unmatched. CDR3 size: 13 residues. The CDR3 protein is CAGLLAGTDTQYF. CDR3 nucleotide sequence: TGTGCCGGTCTTCTAGCGGGCACAGATACGCAGTATTTT.

This clonotype was seen ten or more times. The V call is TRBV28, the J call TRBJ1-5; maybe TRBD1 (6 bases). V gave up 6 bases and J gave up 3 bases, with 9 bases separating them. Germline V lookup: CDR1 MDHEN, CDR2 SYDVKM. CDR3 length equals 13 residues. CDR3 sequence (DNA): TGTGCCAGCAGGGACAGTTTCAATCAGCCCCAGCATTTT. Its protein product is CASRDSFNQPQHF.

This clonotype was recorded many times. The chain employs TRBV7-2 and TRBJ2-3; TRBD2 is a possible D gene (6 bases). Trimming cost V 10 bases and J 5 bases, with 22 bases left between them. Germline CDR1 SGHTA, CDR2 FQGNSA. There are 15 residues in the CDR3. CDR3 DNA sequence: TGTGCCAACATTGGGGGGTGGGGCCTGGGAGATACGCAGTATTTT. It codes for CANIGGWGLGDTQYF.

This clonotype was observed at least ten times. The V call is TRBV6-1, the J call TRBJ2-7, with unresolved D. This CDR3 is 13 amino acids long. Trimming left V 0 bases short and J 1 base short, with 4 bases between. The germline CDR1 and CDR2 sequences are MNHNS and SASEGT. CDR3 region: CASSEAVSYEQYF. The CDR3 DNA reads TGTGCCAGCAGTGAAGCTGTGTCCTACGAGCAGTACTTC.

This clonotype was detected only a few times. V is TRBV29-1 and J is TRBJ2-1, with 12 bases identical to TRBD2. The CDR3 has 14 amino acids. In germline, CDR1 is SQVTM, CDR2 ANQGSEA. V was clipped by 4 bases and J by 5 bases; unmatched bases: 3. The CDR3 sequence: CSVVGLAGNNEQFF. CDR3 bases: TGCAGCGTTGTCGGACTAGCGGGAAACAATGAGCAGTTCTTC.

This clonotype occurred many times. The rearrangement uses TRBV5-1 and TRBJ2-7; possible D gene TRBD1, 6 bases. Germline values: CDR1 SGHRS, CDR2 YFSETQ. The CDR3 runs to 13 residues. V lost 5 bases to trimming and J lost 7 bases, with 16 bases between them. CDR3 amino acids: CASSRDTANEQYF. The CDR3, as DNA: TGCGCCAGCAGTCGGGACACGGCAAATGAGCAGTACTTC.

This chain uses TRBV6-1 with TRBJ2-1, with no clear D. Per germline, CDR1 MNHNS and CDR2 SASEGT. The CDR3 loop spans 13 amino acids. Trimming took 5 bases from V and 1 from J, leaving 6 bases between them. The DNA of the CDR3 is TGTGCCAGCAGTTGGGAATCCTACAATGAGCAGTTCTTC. Its translation is CASSWESYNEQFF.